Described below is a single T cell receptor (beta chain) sequence and its context. What it recognizes is unknown. Unique molecular identifiers were built into the TCRbeta library. TCRdb re-derived calls from the PCR reads in MiXCR, one entry per CDR3 protein. The sample lists 530,000 or so distinct CDR3 sequences; 27% were seen once. Germline CDR1 reads MDHEN; CDR2 reads SYDVKM. The CDR3 contains 13 residues. V lost 6 bases, J lost 0 bases, and 7 bases lay in between. This entry belongs to a study of T-cell reconstitution after alpha-beta-depleted transplantation in children. General study points: About two months after transplant, alpha-beta T cells reportedly came from several hundred expanded graft clones. When one year had passed after transplant, most T-cell counts and diversity came from newly produced T cells.

The chain joins TRBV28 to TRBJ2-3, with D unresolved. This receptor was obtained from a boy in the first two years of life with Wiskott-Aldrich syndrome, due to receive a stem cell transplant. This specimen was PBMCs, taken before TCRalphabeta/CD19-depleted stem cell transplant. The CDR3 sequence is CASRPASTDTQYF. The CDR3 nucleotides read TGTGCCAGCAGGCCAGCGAGCACAGATACGCAGTATTTT.